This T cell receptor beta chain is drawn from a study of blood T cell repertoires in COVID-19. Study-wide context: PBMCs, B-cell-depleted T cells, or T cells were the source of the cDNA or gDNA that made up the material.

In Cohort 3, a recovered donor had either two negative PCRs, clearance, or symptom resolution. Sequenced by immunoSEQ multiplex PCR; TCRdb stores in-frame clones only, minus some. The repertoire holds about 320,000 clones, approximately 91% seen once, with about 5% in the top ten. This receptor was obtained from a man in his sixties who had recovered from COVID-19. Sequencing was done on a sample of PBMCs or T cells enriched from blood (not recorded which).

Written as DNA, the CDR3 is TGTGCCAGCAGTTCGGCTAGCGGGACTGGGGATGAGCAGTTCTTC. Protein product: CASSSASGTGDEQFF. The V gene is TRBV7-8, the J gene TRBJ2-1; TRBD2 matches at 9 bases. The CDR3 is 15 residues long. Germline V gene data show CDR1 as SGHVS and CDR2 as FQNEAQ. V lost 6 bases, J lost 8 bases, and 11 bases stayed unmatched.